This T cell receptor beta chain appears in the sequencing data of a study of blood T cell repertoires in COVID-19. Study-wide background: The cDNA or gDNA used as material had been derived from T cells, B-cell-depleted T cells, or PBMCs.

Produced via immunoSEQ multiplex PCR; TCRdb's table is partial and in-frame only. In the table there are about 410,000 clones, approximately 89% of which are singletons. This CDR3 region has 13 residues. Trimming stripped 7 bases from V and 2 bases from J, with 11 bases between. The germline V gene encodes CDR1 MNHEY and CDR2 SVGAGI. Sequencing was carried out using peripheral blood. The chain combines TRBV6-5 with TRBJ1-1; no clear D. The TCR was taken from a woman between 40 and 55 years old with COVID-19, enrolled during active disease. CDR3: CASTERVNTEAFF. The CDR3, as DNA: TGTGCCAGCACAGAGAGGGTAAACACTGAAGCTTTCTTT.